The 24 T cell receptor beta chains presented below share a single source sample, sequenced in a study of T cells expressing NK-cell markers. TCRdb reprocessed the 5' RACE reads and reports one entry per CDR3 protein, with no DNA. The sample table includes about 410,000 distinct CDR3 sequences. Sequenced: blood T cells: a sorted CD56 or NKG2C T cell subset, CD4+ or CD8+ T cells, or bulk PBMC T cells (not recorded which). Source of these receptors: a woman aged 45-59 years in good health.

The chain combines TRBV11-2 with TRBJ2-1; the TCRdb call, TRBD1, lacks DNA for checking. Germline assignment: CDR1 SGHAT and CDR2 FQNNGV. CDR3 length: 14 amino acids. The CDR3 here is CASSFEVGGSEQFF.

The chain links TRBV24-1 to TRBJ1-5. The length of the CDR3 is 15 residues. CDR1 is KGHDR, CDR2 SFDVKD, per germline. The CDR3 spells CATSGLGGANQPQHF.

The rearrangement uses TRBV11-3 and TRBJ2-2; without DNA, the TCRdb call of TRBD1 cannot be checked. The germline V gene has CDR1 SGHNT and CDR2 YENEEA. The CDR3 extends over 15 amino acids. CDR3 sequence reads: CASSFRRGDTGELFF.

This sequence joins TRBV15 and TRBJ1-4. The CDR3 has 14 amino acids. From germline, CDR1 is LNHNV and CDR2 YYDKDF (reference sequence). CDR3 loop: CATSRLGLTEKLFF.

The chain has TRBV19 and TRBJ2-5; checking the TCRdb D call of TRBD2 is not possible without DNA. CDR1 LNHDA and CDR2 SQIVND come from the germline V gene (reference sequence). The CDR3 extends over 15 amino acids. CDR3 sequence: CASSLLAGWGETQYF.

The chain employs TRBV27 and TRBJ2-2. Germline V gene data show CDR1 as MNHEY and CDR2 as SMNVEV (reference sequence). There are 12 residues in the CDR3. CDR3 protein: CASSLRSRELFF.

This chain joins TRBV7-2 and TRBJ2-1; TCRdb gives TRBD1 as the D gene, but with no DNA this cannot be confirmed. This CDR3 is 16 amino acids long. CDR1 is SGHTA and CDR2 is FQGNSA in the germline V gene. The CDR3 region is CASSSKPGQPTVEQFF. The variable domain in full, with the rest retrieved from reference TRBV7-2 and TRBJ2-1, is GAGVSQSPSNKVTEKGKDVELRCDPISGHTALYWYRQSLGQGLEFLIYFQGNSAPDKSGLPSDRFSAERTGGSVSTLTIQRTQQEDSAVYLCASSSKPGQPTVEQFFGPGTRLTVL.

The rearrangement links TRBV12-3 or TRBV12-4 to TRBJ2-6. This CDR3 has 17 residues. The chain's CDR3 is CASSPGVGEPGANVLTF.

The rearrangement links TRBV5-1 to TRBJ2-7; TCRdb reports TRBD2, a call that lacks DNA to check it against. Germline loops: CDR1 SGHRS, CDR2 YFSETQ. The CDR3 contains 15 residues. The CDR3 spells CASSWGLARGSEQYF.

The V and J genes are TRBV11-2 and TRBJ1-1. Germline V gene lookup returns CDR1 SGHAT and CDR2 FQNNGV. CDR3 length equals 15 residues. This CDR3 reads CASSPVGRVNTEAFF.

The chain employs TRBV7-9 and TRBJ2-7; TCRdb calls TRBD1, which cannot be checked without DNA. In germline, CDR1 is SEHNR, CDR2 FQNEAQ (reference sequence). The CDR3 covers 14 residues. The CDR3 loop is CASSLVSGIDEQYF.

This chain connects TRBV20-1 to TRBJ2-3; the D call of TRBD2 rests on TCRdb alone, since no DNA is present to check it. The CDR3 covers 15 residues. Per germline, CDR1 DFQATT and CDR2 SNEGSKA (reference sequence). The CDR3 loop is CSARDGLAGTNTQYF.

The chain joins TRBV2 to TRBJ2-3; TCRdb's D call of TRBD2 is untestable without DNA. Germline assignment: CDR1 SNHLY and CDR2 FYNNEI. The length of the CDR3 is 15 residues. CDR3 residues: CASSEADLPADTQYF.

The V call is TRBV6-1, the J call TRBJ2-1; TCRdb proposes TRBD1, but this gene call is untestable without DNA. This CDR3 is built from 13 residues. The germline CDR1 and CDR2 sequences are MNHNS and SASEGT. CDR3 protein: CASRTDPVGEQFF.

The chain joins TRBV29-1 to TRBJ2-7. The germline gives CDR1 SQVTM, CDR2 ANQGSEA. The CDR3 has 14 residues. This CDR3 reads CSVGSGQGPYEQYF.

J is TRBJ2-1 and V is TRBV7-8. Germline V gives CDR1 SGHVS, CDR2 FQNEAQ. This CDR3 comprises 13 residues. The CDR3 protein is CASSPRTGYEQFF. Full variable domain (remainder filled in from reference TRBV7-8 and TRBJ2-1): GAGVSQSPRYKVAKRGQDVALRCDPISGHVSLFWYQQALGQGPEFLTYFQNEAQLDKSGLPSDRFFAERPEGSVSTLKIQRTQQEDSAVYLCASSPRTGYEQFFGPGTRLTVL.

The chain carries TRBV29-1 and TRBJ1-1; TCRdb names TRBD1, which stays unverified in the absence of DNA. Per germline, CDR1 SQVTM and CDR2 ANQGSEA. CDR3 length: 14 residues. The CDR3 protein is CSVEQGAPGTEAFF.

The chain recombines TRBV5-1 with TRBJ2-3; without DNA, the TCRdb call of TRBD2 cannot be checked. The CDR3 consists of 17 residues. CDR1 is SGHRS, CDR2 YFSETQ, per germline. The CDR3 region is CASSLSARLVRADTQYF.

The J gene is TRBJ2-2, the V gene TRBV9; the D gene TCRdb calls, TRBD2, cannot be checked with no DNA. Germline assignment: CDR1 SGDLS and CDR2 YYNGEE. The CDR3 length is 14 residues. The CDR3: CASSALGSTGELFF.

The V gene is TRBV6-2 or TRBV6-3, the J gene TRBJ2-2; absent DNA, TCRdb's TRBD2 call cannot be checked. The CDR3 is 18 amino acids. Germline CDR1 reads MNHEY; CDR2 reads SVGEGT. CDR3 region: CASTGTSGSRGNTGELFF.

The chain carries TRBV29-1 and TRBJ1-5; TCRdb selects TRBD1, and the lack of DNA leaves this call unchecked. Germline-derived CDR1 and CDR2 are SQVTM and ANQGSEA. The CDR3 runs 13 residues. The chain's CDR3 is CSVEEGDNQPQHF.

V is TRBV3-1 and J is TRBJ2-5. The CDR3 length is 13 residues. Germline CDR1 is LGHDT and CDR2 is YNNKEL (reference sequence). CDR3 region: CASSQQLQETQYF.

The chain has TRBV3-1 and TRBJ2-3; TCRdb designates TRBD2, a call that cannot be tested without DNA. The CDR3 is 17 amino acids. CDR1 LGHDT and CDR2 YNNKEL come from the germline V gene (reference sequence). CDR3 sequence reads: CASSQGPAGSSTDTQYF.

This chain joins TRBV25-1 and TRBJ2-3. Germline V gene data show CDR1 as MGHDK and CDR2 as SYGVNS. The CDR3 spans 13 residues. The CDR3 region is CASSVLSRNTQYF.